Presented here are 13 T cell receptor beta chains from one specimen sequenced in a study of neoadjuvant anti-PD-1 for oral cavity cancer. The protocol was immunoSEQ multiplex PCR, while the TCRdb copy is restricted to in-frame clones and leaves out a portion. The table lists tens of thousands of clones, around 85% of them singletons, with just over 2.5% in the top ten. Here the sequenced sample was PBMCs, taken before nivolumab (anti-PD-1) treatment. Receptors were obtained from a person between 35 and 79 years old with oral cavity squamous cell carcinoma.

The rearrangement links TRBV28 to TRBJ1-2, with 8 bases matching TRBD1. Germline V gene sequence: CDR1 MDHEN, CDR2 SYDVKM. The J segment lost 4 bases and the V segment lost 6 bases, leaving 7 bases of the junction unmatched. The CDR3 covers 14 residues. CDR3 in amino acids: CASSFSGGTYGYTF. The CDR3 DNA follows: TGTGCCAGCAGCTTTTCAGGGGGCACCTATGGCTACACCTTC.

The CDR3 DNA follows: TGTGCCAGCAGCTTACCCTCTCAGGGGGCGGTACCTGAAGCTTTCTTT. It is translated as CASSLPSQGAVPEAFF. This rearrangement joins TRBV11-3 to TRBJ1-1, with 8 bases matching TRBD1. Germline-derived CDR1 and CDR2 are SGHNT and YENEEA. CDR3 length: 16 amino acids. Trimming took 2 bases from V and 6 from J; bases not matched to a gene: 11.

DNA for the CDR3: TGTGCCAGCGGGACTAGACAAGAGACCCAGTACTTC. Translated: CASGTRQETQYF. This chain connects TRBV7-2 to TRBJ2-5, with TRBD2 matching 8 bases. The CDR3 consists of 12 residues. The trim removed 8 bases at V and 2 bases at J, leaving 1 base unmatched. The germline gives CDR1 SGHTA, CDR2 FQGNSA.

V is TRBV25-1 and J is TRBJ2-7, with D maybe TRBD1 (5 bases). Trimming shortened V by 4 bases and J by 2 bases, and 6 bases separated the two germline ends. In germline, CDR1 is MGHDK, CDR2 SYGVNS. There are 12 residues in the CDR3. CDR3 in amino acids: CASSGTTYEQYF. The CDR3 DNA reads TGTGCCAGCAGTGGGACAACCTACGAGCAGTACTTC.

The chain recombines TRBV19 with TRBJ1-1; D is unresolved. V lost 0 bases, J lost 3 bases, and 5 bases lay in between. Germline CDR1 and CDR2: LNHDA and SQIVND (reference sequence). This CDR3 comprises 13 residues. The CDR3, as DNA: TGTGCCAGTAGTATAGATCTGGACACTGAAGCTTTCTTT. This sequence encodes CASSIDLDTEAFF.

Only one count was recorded for this clone. This rearrangement joins TRBV29-1 to TRBJ1-2, with a tentative D call TRBD1 (5 bases). There are 14 residues in the CDR3. V lost 0 bases to trimming and J lost 1 base, with 9 bases between them. Germline V gives CDR1 SQVTM, CDR2 ANQGSEA. Here the CDR3 reads CSVEEGDGNYGYTF. CDR3 sequence (DNA): TGCAGCGTTGAAGAGGGGGACGGTAACTATGGCTACACCTTC.

V and J are TRBV14 and TRBJ2-2; no clear D gene. The length of the CDR3 is 14 residues. Germline V lookup: CDR1 SGHDN, CDR2 FVKESK. Trimming stripped 4 bases from V and 4 bases from J, with 10 bases between. The CDR3 reads CASSRELSTGELFF. DNA of the CDR3: TGTGCCAGCAGCCGTGAGTTAAGCACCGGGGAGCTGTTTTTT.

J is TRBJ2-2 and V is TRBV5-4, with 7 bases fitting TRBD1. Per germline, CDR1 SGHNT and CDR2 YYREEE (reference sequence). The V segment lost 4 bases and the J segment 4 bases; nucleotides outside the gene matches: 7. The CDR3 is 15 residues long. CDR3 loop: CASSIDREFTGELFF. In DNA, the CDR3 is TGTGCCAGCAGCATTGACAGGGAATTCACCGGGGAGCTGTTTTTT.

The chain recombines TRBV19 with TRBJ2-4; D may match TRBD1 or TRBD2 (5 bases each). The CDR3 has 17 amino acids. Trimming left V 10 bases short and J 0 bases short, with 22 bases between. CDR1 and CDR2 (germline): LNHDA, SQIVND (reference sequence). The DNA for the CDR3 is TGTGCCACCCAGACCGGGACGGCTGGGGTAGCCAAAAACATTCAGTACTTC. This codes for CATQTGTAGVAKNIQYF.

This clone is deemed medium-sized. This chain uses TRBV13 with TRBJ2-5, with D possibly being TRBD1 or TRBD2 (5 bases each). The CDR3 extends over 13 amino acids. Trimming took 5 bases from V and 7 from J, leaving 14 bases between them. CDR1 and CDR2 from the germline V gene are PRHDT and FYEKMQ (reference sequence). The CDR3 DNA reads as TGTGCCAGCAGCCCGGGGCCGTCCGGGACCCAGTACTTC. As protein: CASSPGPSGTQYF.

The rearrangement joins TRBV28 to TRBJ2-7; D ambiguous. CDR3 length equals 13 residues. CDR1 and CDR2 from the germline V gene are MDHEN and SYDVKM. Between the trimmed V and J ends, which lost 2 bases and 6 bases, there was a span of 11 bases. The CDR3 DNA reads TGTGCCAGCAGTTTACCTACGTGGGGCGAGCAGTACTTC. It is translated as CASSLPTWGEQYF.

V gene TRBV5-6 combines with J gene TRBJ2-3; the D is unclear. The germline CDR1 and CDR2 sequences are SGHDT and YYEEEE. The CDR3 is 11 amino acids. Trimming removed 0 bases from V and 5 bases from J, with 1 base in between. CDR3 in DNA: TGTGCCAGCAGCTTGGGAGATACGCAGTATTTT. As protein: CASSLGDTQYF.

The chain recombines TRBV9 with TRBJ1-1; D not resolved. Germline lookup yields CDR1 SGDLS and CDR2 YYNGEE. The CDR3 loop spans 13 amino acids. The germline V and J ends were trimmed by 0 bases and 10 bases, with 13 bases remaining between them. The CDR3 coding sequence is TGTGCCAGCAGCGTAGGGAGGTTAGAGGGAGCTTTCTTT. It yields the protein CASSVGRLEGAFF.